This TCR beta chain is from a study of T cell changes during pregnancy in multiple sclerosis. The table came from immunoSEQ multiplex PCR; TCRdb's copy has only in-frame clones and leaves some out. The sample shows around 95,000 clones, roughly nine tenths of them seen only once. CDR1 and CDR2 (germline): SGHVS, FQNEAQ. J lost 8 bases, V lost 3 bases, and 7 bases had no gene match. The CDR3 loop spans 15 amino acids. The chain links TRBV7-8 to TRBJ1-4; 9 positions match TRBD1. The receptor was derived from a female donor in good health, enrolled as a control in a pregnancy study. Sequences were derived from peripheral blood, sampled after pregnancy. This CDR3 reads CASSFMDRGHEKLFF. The CDR3 DNA sequence: TGTGCCAGCAGCTTTATGGACAGGGGACACGAAAAACTGTTTTTT.